One T cell receptor beta chain is described in this entry. What it binds is not known. This entry comes from a study of cytomegalovirus exposure and HLA in healthy donors. Study-wide results and caveats: Most TCR sequences proved rare, with some public TCRs found in many donors.

The PCR contained 60 Vbeta and 13 Jbeta primers. Sequencing used immunoSEQ multiplex PCR; TCRdb keeps in-frame clones, though not all of them. There are 180,000 or so clones in the sample; 75% to 85% occur only once, and 3% to 4.5% lies in the top ten. Looked up from germline, CDR1 is SGDLS and CDR2 is YYNGEE. Trimming took off 2 bases at V and 12 bases at J, with 17 bases between the two ends. This CDR3 spans 14 amino acids. The receptor was derived from a woman aged 55-75 years in good health and CMV-seropositive. Sequencing was carried out using PBMCs. The chain is built from TRBV9 and TRBJ1-4; D might be TRBD1 (6 bases). The CDR3 sequence is CASSVRGEDGQLFF. In DNA form, the CDR3 reads TGTGCCAGCAGCGTCAGGGGAGAAGACGGTCAACTGTTTTTT.